This passage covers 30 T cell receptor beta chains from one sample sequenced in a study of blood T cells in healthy people across ages. A second PCR of about 7 to 12 cycles used a sample-barcoded 5' primer and a J-beta primer mix. One entry per CDR3 protein results from TCRdb running MiXCR on the 5' RACE reads. The sample includes 1.8 million or so distinct CDR3 sequences, roughly two fifths seen only once; the top ten take under 30%. What was sequenced was blood. The receptors shown here come from a human donor in good health.

This clonotype was picked up a small number of times. The chain recombines TRBV5-1 with TRBJ2-4; no firm D call. Germline lookup yields CDR1 SGHRS and CDR2 YFSETQ. V shed 4 bases and J shed 9 bases, with 23 bases lying between them. CDR3 length: 16 amino acids. CDR3 in DNA: TGCGCCAGCAGCGGTTCCCCTGGGAAAGGCTCAATCATTCAGTACTTC. This encodes CASSGSPGKGSIIQYF.

The J gene is TRBJ2-7, the V gene TRBV20-1; D is possibly TRBD1 (5 bases). The germline CDR1 and CDR2 sequences are DFQATT and SNEGSKA (reference sequence). There are 14 residues in the CDR3. Trimming cost V 1 base and J 6 bases, with 16 bases left between them. The CDR3 loop is CSARVAGPLSEQYF. CDR3 nucleotides: TGCAGTGCTAGAGTAGCAGGGCCCCTCTCCGAGCAGTACTTC.

The chain couples TRBV5-1 to TRBJ2-4; possibly TRBD1 for D (6 bases). CDR1 and CDR2 (germline): SGHRS, YFSETQ. Trimming left V 4 bases short and J 2 bases short, with 16 bases between. CDR3 length equals 16 residues. The DNA for the CDR3 is TGCGCCAGCAGCCAGGGGCCGGCGTCGTCCAAAAACATTCAGTACTTC. Its protein product is CASSQGPASSKNIQYF.

The chain recombines TRBV7-2 with TRBJ2-5, with no clear D. V lost 2 bases and J 2 bases, leaving 6 bases between the germline ends. The CDR3 totals 13 residues. Germline V gives CDR1 SGHTA, CDR2 FQGNSA. The CDR3: CASSLSKQETQYF. CDR3 DNA sequence: TGTGCCAGCAGCTTAAGCAAGCAAGAGACCCAGTACTTC.

This clonotype is a singleton in its sample. V gene TRBV6-6 combines with J gene TRBJ1-4; 8 nucleotides line up with TRBD1. This CDR3 is built from 16 residues. The V and J ends lost 2 bases and 1 base, in that order; junction bases with no gene match: 3. Germline values: CDR1 MNHNY, CDR2 SVGAGI (reference sequence). CDR3 DNA sequence: TGTGCCAGCAGTTACCAGGGGGCACAAACTAATGAAAAACTGTTTTTT. It translates to CASSYQGAQTNEKLFF.

This clonotype was counted between two and nine times. The chain employs TRBV4-1 and TRBJ1-2; possibly TRBD1 for D (6 bases). Germline values: CDR1 MGHRA, CDR2 YSYEKL. CDR3 length: 15 amino acids. Trimming stripped 3 bases from V and 4 bases from J, with 15 bases between. The CDR3 region has the DNA TGCGCCAGCAGCCAGGGGCCAGGGGCGGTCTATGGCTACACCTTC. Translating gives CASSQGPGAVYGYTF.

This clonotype was recorded a few times. The CDR3 DNA is TGTGCCAGCAGCTTAATGGGCTCTGCAGATACGCAGTATTTT. Its translation is CASSLMGSADTQYF. The chain employs TRBV7-3 and TRBJ2-3; no definite D call. Germline CDR1 reads SGHTA; CDR2 reads FQGTGA. Between the trimmed V and J ends, which lost 1 base and 4 bases, there was a span of 9 bases. The CDR3 loop spans 14 amino acids.

This clonotype was recorded only once. The chain combines TRBV20-1 with TRBJ2-5; 8 positions agree with TRBD1. CDR1 DFQATT and CDR2 SNEGSKA come from the germline V gene (reference sequence). The CDR3 covers 15 residues. Germline trimming cut 4 bases from V and 4 bases from J; bases unmatched to any gene: 11. The chain's CDR3 is CSAKLDRASRETQYF. The CDR3 bases are TGCAGTGCTAAGCTGGACAGGGCCTCTCGAGAGACCCAGTACTTC.

This clonotype occurred a few times. V gene TRBV28 combines with J gene TRBJ1-2; TRBD1 matches at 10 bases. CDR3 size: 12 residues. V lost 4 bases to trimming and J lost 10 bases; unmatched junction nucleotides: 3. Germline V gene sequence: CDR1 MDHEN, CDR2 SYDVKM. The CDR3 coding sequence is TGTGCCAGCAGTTCGGGACAGGGGCTCTACACCTTC. Its protein is CASSSGQGLYTF.

This clonotype was observed a few times. The genes are TRBV20-1 and TRBJ1-6; D gene uncertain. The CDR3 runs to 14 residues. Germline V gives CDR1 DFQATT, CDR2 SNEGSKA (reference sequence). With 6 bases removed from V and 2 bases from J, the gap between germline ends came to 11 bases. In DNA form, the CDR3 reads TGCAGTGCCCTAAAGGGCCCCTATAATTCACCCCTCCACTTT. Encoded protein: CSALKGPYNSPLHF.

The chain links TRBV6-1 to TRBJ2-5; TRBD1 agrees at 9 bases. V shed 3 bases, J shed 5 bases, and the junction held 7 bases outside the gene matches. This CDR3 comprises 15 residues. Per the germline V gene, CDR1 is MNHNS and CDR2 is SASEGT. The CDR3 reads CASSDATGGRETQYF. CDR3 bases: TGTGCCAGCAGTGACGCTACAGGGGGCCGGGAGACCCAGTACTTC.

This chain joins TRBV2 and TRBJ1-1; a possible D gene is TRBD1 (6 bases). This CDR3 has 13 residues. Trimming took 8 bases from V and 3 from J, leaving 13 bases between them. Germline V gives CDR1 SNHLY, CDR2 FYNNEI. The CDR3 sequence: CASVRGADTEAFF. The CDR3, as DNA: TGTGCCAGCGTGCGGGGGGCTGACACTGAAGCTTTCTTT. Complete variable domain (other parts from reference TRBV2 and TRBJ1-1): EPEVTQTPSHQVTQMGQEVILRCVPISNHLYFYWYRQILGQKVEFLVSFYNNEISEKSEIFDDQFSVERPDGSNFTLKIRSTKLEDSAMYFCASVRGADTEAFFGQGTRLTVV.

The rearrangement links TRBV14 to TRBJ1-2; the D is unclear. V was pared by 0 bases and J by 6 bases, with 14 bases between. The germline CDR1 and CDR2 sequences are SGHDN and FVKESK. This CDR3 is 15 amino acids long. The CDR3 loop reads CASSQDERGGNGYTF. The CDR3 coding sequence is TGTGCCAGCAGCCAAGATGAAAGAGGTGGGAATGGCTACACCTTC. The complete variable domain, with remaining parts taken from reference TRBV14 and TRBJ1-2, reads EAGVTQFPSHSVIEKGQTVTLRCDPISGHDNLYWYRRVMGKEIKFLLHFVKESKQDESGMPNNRFLAERTGGTYSTLKVQPAELEDSGVYFCASSQDERGGNGYTFGSGTRLTVV.

The chain has TRBV2 and TRBJ2-3; unclear D gene. Germline loops: CDR1 SNHLY, CDR2 FYNNEI. The CDR3 covers 13 residues. V lost 4 bases and J 3 bases, leaving 8 bases between the germline ends. CDR3 DNA: TGTGCCAGCAGTGCATCCGGAACAGATACGCAGTATTTT. This sequence encodes CASSASGTDTQYF. Drawing the rest from reference TRBV2 and TRBJ2-3, the complete variable domain is EPEVTQTPSHQVTQMGQEVILRCVPISNHLYFYWYRQILGQKVEFLVSFYNNEISEKSEIFDDQFSVERPDGSNFTLKIRSTKLEDSAMYFCASSASGTDTQYFGPGTRLTVL.

The V and J genes are TRBV2 and TRBJ1-2; weak D call: TRBD1 (5 bases). Germline V CDR1 and CDR2: SNHLY, FYNNEI. V lost 3 bases and J lost 12, with 20 bases in between. The CDR3 loop spans 14 amino acids. The CDR3 coding sequence is TGTGCCAGCAGTGACCCACCGACAGACGCCGGCCACACCTTC. Residues: CASSDPPTDAGHTF. Supplemented by reference TRBV2 and TRBJ1-2, the full variable domain reads EPEVTQTPSHQVTQMGQEVILRCVPISNHLYFYWYRQILGQKVEFLVSFYNNEISEKSEIFDDQFSVERPDGSNFTLKIRSTKLEDSAMYFCASSDPPTDAGHTFGSGTRLTVV.

The chain uses TRBV4-3 and TRBJ1-1; 8 bases map to TRBD1. J lost 9 bases, V lost 2 bases, and 5 bases had no gene match. CDR1 and CDR2 (germline): LGHNA, YSLEER. This CDR3 comprises 13 residues. CDR3 DNA: TGCGCCAGCAGCCAAATTCAGGGGGCTAAAGCTTTCTTT. It encodes CASSQIQGAKAFF.

J is TRBJ1-4 and V is TRBV9, with D unclear. The CDR3 length is 15 residues. V was shortened by 0 bases and J by 3 bases, with 9 bases between the two germline ends. The germline CDR1 and CDR2 sequences are SGDLS and YYNGEE. DNA for the CDR3: TGTGCCAGCAGCGTAGGTCTACAGTCTAATGAAAAACTGTTTTTT. Amino acid sequence: CASSVGLQSNEKLFF. Supplemented by reference TRBV9 and TRBJ1-4, the full variable domain reads DSGVTQTPKHLITATGQRVTLRCSPRSGDLSVYWYQQSLDQGLQFLIQYYNGEERAKGNILERFSAQQFPDLHSELNLSSLELGDSALYFCASSVGLQSNEKLFFGSGTQLSVL.

This clonotype was seen more than once but under ten times. This chain connects TRBV4-3 to TRBJ1-4; D gene ambiguous. V was shortened by 1 base and J by 0 bases, with 21 bases between the two germline ends. The CDR3 runs to 20 residues. CDR1 and CDR2 from the germline V gene are LGHNA and YSLEER. The CDR3 protein is CASSQVLGTHRPATNEKLFF. CDR3 coding DNA: TGCGCCAGCAGCCAAGTACTAGGAACCCATAGGCCAGCAACTAATGAAAAACTGTTTTTT.

This chain uses TRBV25-1 with TRBJ2-7; 7 positions match TRBD1. There are 13 residues in the CDR3. Germline CDR1 and CDR2: MGHDK and SYGVNS. The ends lost 2 bases at V and 4 bases at J; junction bases unmatched: 2. Written as DNA, the CDR3 is TGTGCCAGCAGTGAACAGGGGGTTTACGAGCAGTACTTC. Translating it yields CASSEQGVYEQYF.

The rearrangement uses TRBV7-2 and TRBJ2-5; D remains ambiguous. Trimming left V 1 base short and J 2 bases short, with 11 bases between. Per germline, CDR1 SGHTA and CDR2 FQGNSA. This CDR3 region has 15 residues. CDR3 DNA: TGTGCCAGCAGCTTAGGAGGCTTCCGTCAAGAGACCCAGTACTTC. Its protein is CASSLGGFRQETQYF.

The chain couples TRBV11-2 to TRBJ1-2, with D perhaps matching TRBD1 (5 bases). CDR1 and CDR2 (germline): SGHAT, FQNNGV. With 1 base removed from V and 7 bases from J, the gap between germline ends came to 10 bases. The CDR3 sequence is 13 residues long. The CDR3 reads CASSLGAGAGYTF. The CDR3 nucleotides read TGTGCCAGCAGCTTAGGGGCCGGGGCTGGCTACACCTTC.

The V gene is TRBV27, the J gene TRBJ2-1, with 7 bases fitting TRBD1. Losses at the gene ends were 0 bases for V and 10 bases for J; bases not matched to a gene: 12. This CDR3 is built from 16 residues. The V gene's germline CDR1 is MNHEY and CDR2 SMNVEV (reference sequence). CDR3 sequence: CASSLSGQTPSYEQFF. The DNA for the CDR3 is TGTGCCAGCAGTTTATCGGGACAGACTCCTTCCTACGAGCAGTTCTTC.

The chain links TRBV21-1 to TRBJ2-1; whether TRBD1, the table's D call, matches the DNA was not checked. TRBV21-1 is termed a pseudogene. There are 13 residues in the CDR3. Here the CDR3 DNA reads TGTGCCAGAGGGGCGCTTGCCTACAATGAGCAGTTCTTC. It is translated as CARGALAYNEQFF.

The chain employs TRBV20-1 and TRBJ2-1; 7 bases line up with TRBD2. The junction had 12 bases not matched to a gene; V was cut back by 3 bases and J by 13 bases. The CDR3 is made up of 13 amino acids. Germline CDR1 reads DFQATT; CDR2 reads SNEGSKA (reference sequence). The CDR3 region has the DNA TGCAGTGCTAGTGAGGCAAGGGGAGGGACCCAGTTCTTC. Its protein product is CSASEARGGTQFF.

The V gene is TRBV4-3, the J gene TRBJ2-2; TRBD1 matches at 11 bases. Germline trimming cut 8 bases from V and 5 bases from J; bases unmatched to any gene: 7. This CDR3 has 15 residues. Per germline, CDR1 LGHNA and CDR2 YSLEER. CDR3 protein: CASGTGTGGTGELFF. As DNA, the CDR3 is TGCGCCAGCGGGACCGGGACAGGGGGTACCGGGGAGCTGTTTTTT.

This chain uses TRBV7-9 with TRBJ1-6; the D is unclear. Germline assignment: CDR1 SEHNR and CDR2 FQNEAQ (reference sequence). CDR3 length equals 14 residues. V gave up 3 bases and J gave up 12 bases, with 15 bases separating them. Here the CDR3 reads CASSFGNNAKPLHF. The CDR3 DNA sequence: TGTGCCAGCAGCTTCGGAAACAACGCCAAACCCCTCCACTTT.

In its sample, this clonotype was seen a few times. V gene TRBV9 combines with J gene TRBJ1-2, with D possibly matching TRBD1 (5 bases). Germline V gene data show CDR1 as SGDLS and CDR2 as YYNGEE. CDR3 size: 18 residues. Trimming left V 2 bases short and J 4 bases short, with 24 bases between. CDR3 residues: CASSVLTGTPLGPYGYTF. DNA of the CDR3: TGTGCCAGCAGCGTTCTAACCGGGACCCCCTTAGGTCCCTATGGCTACACCTTC. The variable domain in full, with the rest retrieved from reference TRBV9 and TRBJ1-2, is DSGVTQTPKHLITATGQRVTLRCSPRSGDLSVYWYQQSLDQGLQFLIQYYNGEERAKGNILERFSAQQFPDLHSELNLSSLELGDSALYFCASSVLTGTPLGPYGYTFGSGTRLTVV.

V and J are TRBV6-5 and TRBJ1-2; TRBD1 matches at 7 bases. Germline V gene lookup returns CDR1 MNHEY and CDR2 SVGAGI. This CDR3 is 14 amino acids long. J gave up 8 bases and V 6 bases, and 12 bases lay outside the gene matches. The CDR3 sequence is CASSRDSRMLGYTF. The CDR3 bases are TGTGCCAGCAGCCGGGACAGCCGTATGTTAGGCTACACCTTC.

V usage is TRBV7-6 and J usage is TRBJ2-4; D is tentatively TRBD1 or TRBD2 (6 bases each). The end of the DNA is better explained by TRBJ2-7, so the J call may be wrong. Germline V gene sequence: CDR1 SGHVS, CDR2 FNYEAQ. The CDR3 runs to 16 residues. The CDR3 reads CASSLRDAGATYEQYF. CDR3 coding DNA: TGTGCCAGCAGCTTGCGGGACGCAGGGGCCACCTACGAGCAGTACTTC.

Only a few counts were recorded for this clonotype. The chain uses TRBV9 and TRBJ2-5, with D maybe TRBD2 (5 bases). TRBJ2-7 matches the DNA end more closely, so the J call is doubtful. This CDR3 has 16 amino acids. Germline assignment: CDR1 SGDLS and CDR2 YYNGEE. The CDR3 reads CASSETGGPPDHEQYF. CDR3 nucleotides: TGTGCCAGCAGCGAAACCGGAGGTCCTCCGGACCACGAGCAGTACTTC.